The 10 T cell receptor beta chains given below trace back to one sample, sequenced in a study of T cell responses to AZD1222 COVID-19 vaccine. Data came from immunoSEQ multiplex PCR; TCRdb stores just in-frame clones and leaves some out. The sample has about 120,000 clones, over 75% seen once. Sequences were derived from peripheral blood, sampled 28 days after the second dose of the MenACWY control vaccine. The receptors shown here come from an adult who received the MenACWY meningococcal vaccine as a control.

This rearrangement joins TRBV20-1 to TRBJ1-1, with D tentatively TRBD1 (5 bases). CDR3 length: 13 amino acids. Trimming took 3 bases from V and 5 from J, leaving 13 bases between them. Germline V lookup: CDR1 DFQATT, CDR2 SNEGSKA (reference sequence). The CDR3: CSASQGIGTEAFF. CDR3 bases: TGCAGTGCTAGTCAGGGAATCGGGACTGAAGCTTTCTTT.

The rearrangement joins TRBV7-8 to TRBJ2-7, with 10 bases identical to TRBD2. Germline V gene data show CDR1 as SGHVS and CDR2 as FQNEAQ. This CDR3 spans 16 amino acids. Trimming removed 2 bases from V and 0 bases from J; junction bases left unmatched: 4. CDR3 loop: CASSLTLAGASYEQYF. The CDR3 nucleotides are TGTGCCAGCAGCTTAACCCTAGCGGGAGCCTCCTACGAGCAGTACTTC.

The chain combines TRBV5-1 with TRBJ2-3; 10 nucleotides match TRBD2. After removal of 0 bases from V and 1 base from J, the junction contained 2 bases not matched to a gene. CDR3 length: 16 residues. Germline V gene data show CDR1 as SGHRS and CDR2 as YFSETQ. CDR3 bases: TGCGCCAGCAGCTTGGTAGCGGGGGGCGGCACAGATACGCAGTATTTT. Amino acid sequence: CASSLVAGGGTDTQYF.

The V gene is TRBV5-4, the J gene TRBJ1-2; D unresolved. Germline lookup yields CDR1 SGHNT and CDR2 YYREEE (reference sequence). Trimming pared 0 bases from V and 7 bases from J, leaving 13 bases between. The CDR3 spans 14 residues. CDR3 sequence reads: CASSLGADQAGYTF. The CDR3 nucleotides read TGTGCCAGCAGCTTGGGGGCAGATCAGGCTGGCTACACCTTC. Complete variable domain (other parts from reference TRBV5-4 and TRBJ1-2): ETGVTQSPTHLIKTRGQQVTLRCSSQSGHNTVSWYQQALGQGPQFIFQYYREEENGRGNFPPRFSGLQFPNYSSELNVNALELDDSALYLCASSLGADQAGYTFGSGTRLTVV.

V is TRBV10-3 and J is TRBJ2-3; 11 bases agree with TRBD2. CDR1 is ENHRY, CDR2 SYGVKD, per germline. This CDR3 has 16 residues. V was pared by 0 bases and J by 2 bases, with 1 base of the junction left unmatched. The CDR3 loop is CAISESSGGATDTQYF. The CDR3 DNA reads TGTGCCATCAGTGAGTCTAGCGGGGGGGCCACAGATACGCAGTATTTT.

This clone appeared a single time. The V call is TRBV9, the J call TRBJ2-7; TRBD2 aligns across 11 bases. With V trimmed by 4 bases and J by 0 bases, 3 bases remained unmatched. Germline CDR1 and CDR2: SGDLS and YYNGEE. This CDR3 is built from 15 residues. CDR3 DNA sequence: TGTGCCAGCAGCTATGGACTAGCGGGCTCCTACGAGCAGTACTTC. Its protein product is CASSYGLAGSYEQYF.

This chain connects TRBV28 to TRBJ2-7; 8 bases are shared with TRBD1. There are 15 residues in the CDR3. The trim removed 7 bases at V and 0 bases at J, leaving 8 bases unmatched. The germline V gene encodes CDR1 MDHEN and CDR2 SYDVKM. The CDR3 here is CASTPAGQGSYEQYF. CDR3 in DNA: TGTGCCAGCACCCCCGCCGGACAGGGCTCCTACGAGCAGTACTTC. Based on the CDR3 plus reference TRBV28 and TRBJ2-7, the full variable domain is DVKVTQSSRYLVKRTGEKVFLECVQDMDHENMFWYRQDPGLGLRLIYFSYDVKMKEKGDIPEGYSVSREKKERFSLILESASTNQTSMYLCASTPAGQGSYEQYFGPGTRLTVT.

The V gene is TRBV10-2, the J gene TRBJ1-6; D might be TRBD1 (6 bases). The CDR3 is 15 residues long. The germline gives CDR1 WSHSY, CDR2 SAAADI. The germline V and J ends were trimmed by 5 bases and 2 bases, with 10 bases remaining between them. CDR3 in DNA: TGCGCCAGCAGTCGAGGACAGACCTATAATTCACCCCTCCACTTT. It codes for CASSRGQTYNSPLHF.

The chain carries TRBV7-2 and TRBJ2-1, with D uncertain. V lost 5 bases, J lost 0 bases, and 8 bases lay in between. The CDR3 length is 14 residues. Per germline, CDR1 SGHTA and CDR2 FQGNSA. The CDR3 loop reads CASSPSDSYNEQFF. CDR3 nucleotides: TGTGCCAGCAGCCCTTCGGACTCCTACAATGAGCAGTTCTTC.

This clone was counted once. The chain has TRBV5-4 and TRBJ2-3, with 9 bases lining up with TRBD2. Trimming took 6 bases from V and 1 from J; bases not matched to a gene: 15. Germline V gene data show CDR1 as SGHNT and CDR2 as YYREEE (reference sequence). This CDR3 region has 18 residues. This chain's CDR3 is CASMGAGGPVKCTDTQYF. CDR3 coding DNA: TGTGCCAGCATGGGGGCGGGGGGGCCTGTAAAGTGCACAGATACGCAGTATTTT.